These 26 T cell receptor beta chains were sequenced from one sample in a study of blood T cell repertoires in COVID-19. Profiling relied on immunoSEQ multiplex PCR, and the TCRdb table lists in-frame clones only, not all of them. In the table there are hundreds of thousands of clones, around 87% of which are singletons. Specimen: peripheral blood. The receptors derive from a woman in her fifties or sixties with COVID-19, enrolled during active disease.

V usage is TRBV3-1 (or the pseudogene TRBV3-2) and J usage is TRBJ2-1; tentative D call: TRBD2 (6 bases). The germline V gene has CDR1 LGHDT and CDR2 YNNKEL (reference sequence). This CDR3 comprises 15 residues. Trimming left V 4 bases short and J 1 base short, with 11 bases between. CDR3 protein: CASSPPGGSYNEQFF. In DNA, the CDR3 is TGTGCCAGCAGCCCCCCAGGAGGGTCCTACAATGAGCAGTTCTTC.

The gene calls are TRBV6-2 or TRBV6-3 and TRBJ1-1; no reliable D call. This CDR3 has 13 residues. The ends were cut back, 5 bases at V and 6 bases at J, with 13 bases in the middle. Looked up from germline, CDR1 is MNHEY and CDR2 is SVGEGT. The CDR3 spells CASSPLHIAEAFF. CDR3 DNA: TGTGCCAGCAGTCCCCTCCATATAGCTGAAGCTTTCTTT.

The chain employs TRBV7-3 and TRBJ1-2; 8 bases line up with TRBD1. The trim removed 5 bases at V and 3 bases at J, leaving 11 bases unmatched. CDR1 SGHTA and CDR2 FQGTGA come from the germline V gene. This CDR3 is built from 16 residues. The CDR3 spells CASSPGTGGLDYGYTF. CDR3 nucleotide sequence: TGTGCCAGCAGCCCAGGAACAGGGGGGCTGGACTATGGCTACACCTTC.

The J gene is TRBJ1-3, the V gene TRBV18, with 9 bases lining up with TRBD1. Germline V lookup: CDR1 KGHSH, CDR2 LQKENI. The CDR3 runs 17 residues. The V and J ends lost 3 bases and 3 bases, in that order; junction bases with no gene match: 9. The CDR3 sequence is CASSPVGQGAYGNTIYF. CDR3 nucleotide sequence: TGTGCCAGCTCACCCGTGGGACAGGGAGCTTATGGAAACACCATATATTTT.

The genes are TRBV14 and TRBJ2-5, with D possibly matching TRBD2 (6 bases). The CDR3 consists of 14 residues. V was pared by 5 bases and J by 2 bases, with 12 bases between. Looked up from germline, CDR1 is SGHDN and CDR2 is FVKESK. The CDR3 DNA is TGTGCCAGCAGCGGCCGGGACTGGCAAGAGACCCAGTACTTC. This encodes CASSGRDWQETQYF. Drawing the rest from reference TRBV14 and TRBJ2-5, the complete variable domain is EAGVTQFPSHSVIEKGQTVTLRCDPISGHDNLYWYRRVMGKEIKFLLHFVKESKQDESGMPNNRFLAERTGGTYSTLKVQPAELEDSGVYFCASSGRDWQETQYFGPGTRLLVL.

The chain carries TRBV5-1 and TRBJ1-1; no firm D call. In germline, CDR1 is SGHRS, CDR2 YFSETQ. This CDR3 has 17 residues. V lost 0 bases and J 1 base, leaving 16 bases between the germline ends. The CDR3 DNA reads as TGCGCCAGCAGCTTGGGGGTCATCTGGGCCTCGAACACTGAAGCTTTCTTT. Its translation is CASSLGVIWASNTEAFF.

The chain uses TRBV19 and TRBJ1-2; unclear D gene. The germline CDR1 and CDR2 sequences are LNHDA and SQIVND (reference sequence). The CDR3 totals 14 residues. The V gene lost 9 bases and the J gene lost 3 bases, with 17 bases spanning the gap. The CDR3 region is CARDTAPVYYGYTF. The CDR3 nucleotides read TGTGCCAGAGACACAGCTCCGGTATACTATGGCTACACCTTC.

J is TRBJ2-7 and V is TRBV9; 9 nucleotides match TRBD1. V lost 0 bases, J lost 2 bases, and 3 bases stayed unmatched. From germline, CDR1 is SGDLS and CDR2 YYNGEE. The CDR3 contains 15 residues. CDR3 nucleotide sequence: TGTGCCAGCAGCGTAGGGACAGGGGTCACCTACGAGCAGTACTTC. It translates to CASSVGTGVTYEQYF.

The V and J genes are TRBV14 and TRBJ2-3; 15 nucleotides match TRBD2. V gave up 5 bases and J gave up 8 bases; unmatched junction bases: 5. Germline lookup yields CDR1 SGHDN and CDR2 FVKESK. The CDR3 spans 15 residues. The CDR3 nucleotides are TGTGCCAGCAGCAAGGGACTAGCGGGAGGAGGTACGCAGTATTTT. The encoded protein is CASSKGLAGGGTQYF.

The chain carries TRBV2 and TRBJ2-1, with 7 bases fitting TRBD1. The CDR3 runs 15 residues. CDR1 and CDR2 (germline): SNHLY, FYNNEI. J gave up 7 bases and V 6 bases, and 12 bases lay outside the gene matches. Here the CDR3 reads CASRGIGGPWNEQFF. CDR3 bases: TGTGCCAGCAGGGGAATAGGGGGCCCTTGGAATGAGCAGTTCTTC.

The V gene is TRBV3-1 (or the pseudogene TRBV3-2), the J gene TRBJ1-2; TRBD1 matches at 8 bases. Germline V gene lookup returns CDR1 LGHDT and CDR2 YNNKEL (reference sequence). This CDR3 is 15 amino acids long. V lost 5 bases to trimming and J lost 4 bases; unmatched junction nucleotides: 9. In DNA form, the CDR3 reads TGTGCCAGCAGCGACCGGGACAGGCTACTCTATGGCTACACCTTC. Translation: CASSDRDRLLYGYTF.

The chain carries TRBV19 and TRBJ2-7, with a possible D match to TRBD1 (5 bases). The CDR3 spans 16 residues. Per germline, CDR1 LNHDA and CDR2 SQIVND (reference sequence). The germline V and J ends were trimmed by 5 bases and 2 bases, with 19 bases remaining between them. The CDR3 DNA sequence: TGTGCCAGTAGTCCGGCGTTGACAGCCAATACCTACGAGCAGTACTTC. Translated: CASSPALTANTYEQYF.

The chain combines TRBV18 with TRBJ1-4; D might be TRBD1 (6 bases). Germline CDR1 and CDR2: KGHSH and LQKENI. V lost 5 bases and J 4 bases, leaving 14 bases between the germline ends. CDR3 length: 15 amino acids. The CDR3 protein is CASSTTGTINEKLFF. CDR3 coding DNA: TGTGCCAGCTCAACTACAGGGACTATTAATGAAAAACTGTTTTTT. The variable domain in full, completed from reference TRBV18 and TRBJ1-4, reads NAGVMQNPRHLVRRRGQEARLRCSPMKGHSHVYWYRQLPEEGLKFMVYLQKENIIDESGMPKERFSAEFPKEGPSILRIQQVVRGDSAAYFCASSTTGTINEKLFFGSGTQLSVL.

The rearrangement joins TRBV6-5 to TRBJ1-2, with TRBD1 matching 8 bases. This CDR3 is 14 amino acids long. Per the germline V gene, CDR1 is MNHEY and CDR2 is SVGAGI. V gave up 7 bases and J gave up 6 bases; unmatched junction bases: 10. CDR3 amino acids: CASIGRARGHGYTF. The CDR3 nucleotides read TGTGCCAGCATAGGGCGGGCCAGGGGGCATGGCTACACCTTC.

The chain links TRBV11-2 to TRBJ2-1, with 7 bases that match TRBD2. Germline values: CDR1 SGHAT, CDR2 FQNNGV. The CDR3 runs to 13 residues. The V and J ends lost 5 bases and 5 bases, in that order; junction bases with no gene match: 3. CDR3: CASSLGTNNEQFF. CDR3 DNA: TGTGCCAGCAGCCTCGGGACTAACAATGAGCAGTTCTTC.

The V call is TRBV27, the J call TRBJ2-5; 7 nucleotides agree with TRBD2. The CDR3 length is 15 residues. The germline gives CDR1 MNHEY, CDR2 SMNVEV (reference sequence). J lost 0 bases, V lost 5 bases, and 6 bases had no gene match. The CDR3 bases are TGTGCCAGCAGTACTGGGGGAGGGTACCAAGAGACCCAGTACTTC. This codes for CASSTGGGYQETQYF.

J is TRBJ2-1 and V is TRBV5-5, with 7 bases identical to TRBD2. Germline CDR1 is SGHKS and CDR2 is YYEKEE (reference sequence). After removal of 1 base from V and 1 base from J, the junction contained 2 bases not matched to a gene. CDR3 size: 15 residues. The CDR3 DNA reads TGTGCCAGCAGCTTGAGCGGGGAATCCTACAATGAGCAGTTCTTC. Its protein product is CASSLSGESYNEQFF.

This clone has only a few counts. The V call is TRBV6-1, the J call TRBJ1-5; 8 bases are shared with TRBD1. CDR1 and CDR2 (germline): MNHNS, SASEGT. The CDR3 is 14 residues long. Germline trimming cut 1 base from V and 7 bases from J; bases unmatched to any gene: 3. The CDR3 DNA is TGTGCCAGCAGTGAAGGGACAGGGATCCAGCCCCAGCATTTT. Protein: CASSEGTGIQPQHF.

This chain connects TRBV25-1 to TRBJ1-6; a weak D match, TRBD1 (6 bases). The ends were cut back, 6 bases at V and 7 bases at J, with 13 bases in the middle. The CDR3 has 14 amino acids. CDR1 is MGHDK and CDR2 is SYGVNS in the germline V gene. This CDR3 is CASRRDTRNSPLHF. The CDR3 bases are TGTGCCAGCAGGAGGGACACACGGAATTCACCCCTCCACTTT.

The V call is TRBV3-1 (or the pseudogene TRBV3-2), the J call TRBJ2-7; TRBD2 aligns across 9 bases. This CDR3 comprises 14 residues. V shed 3 bases, J shed 5 bases, and the junction held 5 bases outside the gene matches. Germline assignment: CDR1 LGHDT and CDR2 YNNKEL (reference sequence). DNA of the CDR3: TGTGCCAGCAGCCAGTTAGCGGGAGCTAACGAGCAGTACTTC. Its translation: CASSQLAGANEQYF.

J is TRBJ1-4 and V is TRBV19, with D possibly being TRBD1 (6 bases). The germline V gene encodes CDR1 LNHDA and CDR2 SQIVND (reference sequence). Trimming left V 3 bases short and J 4 bases short, with 15 bases between. The CDR3 is 16 residues long. Here the CDR3 DNA reads TGTGCCAGTAGTATGGTGTTTGGACAGAGTAATGAAAAACTGTTTTTT. This translates into CASSMVFGQSNEKLFF.

The chain uses TRBV5-1 and TRBJ1-4, with D unresolved. The CDR3 is made up of 13 amino acids. The ends were cut back, 7 bases at V and 8 bases at J, with 15 bases in the middle. Germline CDR1 SGHRS, CDR2 YFSETQ. The CDR3 spells CASSGYGSEKLFF. In DNA form, the CDR3 reads TGCGCCAGCTCCGGTTATGGTTCCGAAAAACTGTTTTTT.

This chain links TRBV18 with TRBJ1-2, with D tentatively TRBD1 (5 bases). The CDR3 covers 13 residues. The V gene's germline CDR1 is KGHSH and CDR2 LQKENI. V was clipped by 2 bases and J by 6 bases, with 10 bases between them. The CDR3 DNA is TGTGCCAGCTCACCAGGGAGGGGCGATGGCTACACCTTC. Residues: CASSPGRGDGYTF.

This sequence joins TRBV2 and TRBJ2-5; 11 bases fit TRBD2. The CDR3 consists of 18 residues. Trimming removed 5 bases from V and 2 bases from J; junction bases left unmatched: 13. Germline loops: CDR1 SNHLY, CDR2 FYNNEI. This chain's CDR3 is CASSLPGLAEVGQETQYF. The CDR3 coding sequence is TGTGCCAGCAGTCTCCCGGGACTAGCGGAGGTTGGGCAAGAGACCCAGTACTTC. Based on the CDR3 plus reference TRBV2 and TRBJ2-5, the full variable domain is EPEVTQTPSHQVTQMGQEVILRCVPISNHLYFYWYRQILGQKVEFLVSFYNNEISEKSEIFDDQFSVERPDGSNFTLKIRSTKLEDSAMYFCASSLPGLAEVGQETQYFGPGTRLLVL.

V is TRBV3-1 (or the pseudogene TRBV3-2) and J is TRBJ1-1, with D possibly being TRBD1 (6 bases). The V gene lost 0 bases and the J gene lost 1 base, with 9 bases spanning the gap. Germline CDR1 and CDR2: LGHDT and YNNKEL (reference sequence). This CDR3 has 15 residues. The chain's CDR3 is CASSQDRGRNTEAFF. For the CDR3, the DNA is TGTGCCAGCAGCCAAGATAGGGGGAGGAACACTGAAGCTTTCTTT.

This clone showed up just a few times. The chain joins TRBV28 to TRBJ1-5; a weak D match, TRBD1 (6 bases). The CDR3 has 14 residues. Germline-derived CDR1 and CDR2 are MDHEN and SYDVKM. The V end lost 5 bases, the J end lost 5 bases, and 13 bases lay between the germline ends. The CDR3 spells CASSLTGSHQPQHF. The DNA for the CDR3 is TGTGCCAGCAGTCTAACAGGGTCCCATCAGCCCCAGCATTTT.